The 10 T cell receptor beta chains below all came from one sample that was sequenced in a study of blood T cell repertoires in COVID-19. Here immunoSEQ multiplex PCR was the method, and the copy in TCRdb shows in-frame clones only, minus some. The table lists 300,000 to 350,000 clones, 85% to 90% of them singletons. Material: PBMCs or T cells enriched from blood (not recorded which). Receptors were obtained from a woman under 30 with acute COVID-19.

The chain joins TRBV4-2 to TRBJ1-1, with D possibly TRBD1 on 6 matching bases. The V end was cut by 2 bases, the J end by 0 bases, with 16 bases between. Looked up from germline, CDR1 is LGHNA and CDR2 is YNFKEQ. The CDR3 totals 17 residues. In DNA form, the CDR3 reads TGTGCCAGCAGCCAACCTGAGGACAGTCAAATGAACACTGAAGCTTTCTTT. The encoded protein is CASSQPEDSQMNTEAFF.

The genes are TRBV14 and TRBJ2-2; 9 bases map to TRBD2. The ends lost 5 bases at V and 5 bases at J; junction bases unmatched: 9. CDR3 length: 16 amino acids. Germline lookup yields CDR1 SGHDN and CDR2 FVKESK. The CDR3 bases are TGTGCCAGCAGCTCCTCCGGGACTAGCATAACCGGGGAGCTGTTTTTT. Its protein product is CASSSSGTSITGELFF.

This clone came up a few times. The rearrangement joins TRBV25-1 to TRBJ2-1, with 9 bases fitting TRBD2. V dropped 1 base and J dropped 9; count of bases not matched to a gene: 10. The CDR3 runs to 16 residues. Germline assignment: CDR1 MGHDK and CDR2 SYGVNS. Here the CDR3 reads CASSEFGGRVRLEQFF. CDR3 DNA sequence: TGTGCCAGCAGTGAATTCGGCGGGAGGGTCCGTCTTGAGCAGTTCTTC.

The chain combines TRBV19 with TRBJ1-2, with TRBD1 matching over 9 bases. The CDR3 extends over 15 amino acids. CDR1 is LNHDA and CDR2 is SQIVND in the germline V gene (reference sequence). Germline trimming cut 6 bases from V and 3 bases from J; bases unmatched to any gene: 8. Written as DNA, the CDR3 is TGTGCCAGTAGGGACCGGGACAGGGATCACTATGGCTACACCTTC. This gives the protein CASRDRDRDHYGYTF.

The CDR3 spells CASSILPSGQGNNQPQHF. Written as DNA, the CDR3 is TGTGCCAGTAGTATTCTCCCTTCTGGACAGGGAAACAATCAGCCCCAGCATTTT. This chain uses TRBV19 with TRBJ1-5; 8 bases match TRBD1. V shed 3 bases and J 3 bases; nucleotides not matched to a gene: 13. The CDR3 loop spans 18 amino acids. Germline lookup yields CDR1 LNHDA and CDR2 SQIVND (reference sequence).

The chain couples TRBV20-1 to TRBJ2-3; maybe TRBD2 (6 bases). The V end was cut by 3 bases, the J end by 0 bases, with 13 bases between. Germline V gene sequence: CDR1 DFQATT, CDR2 SNEGSKA (reference sequence). This CDR3 has 15 amino acids. CDR3 loop: CSASGGFESTDTQYF. The CDR3 region has the DNA TGCAGTGCTAGTGGAGGGTTCGAGAGCACAGATACGCAGTATTTT.

The genes are TRBV27 and TRBJ1-4; D is perhaps TRBD1 (6 bases). Trimming pared 5 bases from V and 3 bases from J, leaving 16 bases between. In germline, CDR1 is MNHEY, CDR2 SMNVEV (reference sequence). This CDR3 has 16 amino acids. The CDR3 bases are TGTGCCAGCAGTCCAACCCCGGACAGCTCTAATGAAAAACTGTTTTTT. This codes for CASSPTPDSSNEKLFF.

The chain is built from TRBV9 and TRBJ2-5, with 7 bases fitting TRBD2. After removal of 4 bases from V and 12 bases from J, the junction contained 6 bases not matched to a gene. The CDR3 consists of 11 residues. Germline V gene lookup returns CDR1 SGDLS and CDR2 YYNGEE. The CDR3 nucleotides are TGTGCCAGCAGCCCGGGGAGGGGAAAGTACTTC. Protein sequence: CASSPGRGKYF.

CDR3 residues: CASSARTSGTGELFF. The DNA of the CDR3 is TGTGCCAGCAGCGCAAGGACTAGCGGGACCGGGGAGCTGTTTTTT. V gene TRBV9 combines with J gene TRBJ2-2; 11 positions match TRBD2. The CDR3 totals 15 residues. Germline-derived CDR1 and CDR2 are SGDLS and YYNGEE. J was trimmed by 5 bases and V by 3 bases; bases with no gene match: 3.

In its sample, this clone was seen once. This sequence joins TRBV23-1 and TRBJ2-7; possible D gene TRBD2, 5 bases. TRBV23-1 is treated as an ORF (open reading frame) with a function not yet certain. Trimming stripped 0 bases from V and 3 bases from J, with 15 bases between. The CDR3 runs to 16 residues. This CDR3 is CASSQSDGEKVYEQYF. The CDR3 DNA follows: TGCGCCAGCAGTCAATCGGACGGGGAGAAAGTCTACGAGCAGTACTTC.